Listed below are T cell receptor beta chains from one sample, sequenced in a study of blood T cell repertoires in COVID-19. Some clones are missing from TCRdb's copy, which holds only in-frame ones; the method was immunoSEQ multiplex PCR. This sample has under 80,000 clones, with 70% to 90% found just once. Specimen: peripheral blood. These receptor sequences come from a human donor in a cohort sampled during active COVID-19. Both conserved end residues are part of each CDR3. D genes are given only for firm matches. Part of the rows lack a size; the others show once, few, many or a class for expanded clones.

j_call d_call clone_size v_call cdr3_length cdr3_nt cdr3_aa
TRBJ2-2 TRBD1 few TRBV7-3 14 TGTGCCAGCAGCTTACAGGGGGCGGTCGGGGAGCTGTTTTTT CASSLQGAVGELFF
TRBJ1-3 TRBD1 NA TRBV6-5 15 TGTGCCAGCAGGGACAGGCAGCACTCTGGAAACACCATATATTTT CASRDRQHSGNTIYF
TRBJ1-2 TRBD1 NA TRBV30 13 TGTGCCTGGTCAAGCGGCAGGGGGTATGGCTACACCTTC CAWSSGRGYGYTF
TRBJ2-1 NA NA TRBV5-1 15 TGCGCCAGCAGCACCGGACTTAAGATGAACAATGAGCAGTTCTTC CASSTGLKMNNEQFF
TRBJ2-7 TRBD2 NA TRBV7-2 16 TGTGCCAGCAGCACTCCCGGGACTAGCGGGAGATACGAGCAGTACTTC CASSTPGTSGRYEQYF
TRBJ2-1 TRBD2 NA TRBV6-6 17 TGTGCCAGCAGTCGTACTAGCGGGGGTTTGGTTGAAAATGAGCAGTTCTTC CASSRTSGGLVENEQFF
TRBJ2-3 TRBD1 once TRBV6-1 16 TGTGCCAGCAGTGTGCGGACAGGGGGATTAGCAGATACGCAGTATTTT CASSVRTGGLADTQYF
TRBJ2-7 TRBD1 few TRBV15 14 TGTGCCACCAGCCTGGACAGGGACGGATACGAGCAGTACTTC CATSLDRDGYEQYF
TRBJ2-2 NA NA TRBV5-5 16 TGTGCCAGCAGCCTCATGGGGGGTTCGAACACCGGGGAGCTGTTTTTT CASSLMGGSNTGELFF
TRBJ2-7 NA NA TRBV28 15 TGTGCCAGCAGTCCCCCCAGGGCAGGGGCCTACGAGCAGTACTTC CASSPPRAGAYEQYF
TRBJ1-4 NA medium-sized TRBV21-1 15 TGTGCCAGCAGCAAATCGGCGGGGGCGGGCGAAAAACTGTTTTTT CASSKSAGAGEKLFF
TRBJ2-7 NA NA TRBV28 15 TGTGCCAGCAGTAGGGGCGGGGGCCTACCTTACGAGCAGTACTTC CASSRGGGLPYEQYF
TRBJ2-7 NA NA TRBV6-5 13 TGTGCCAGCAGTTATCCAGGGACCTACGAGCAGTACTTC CASSYPGTYEQYF
TRBJ2-1 NA NA TRBV2 17 TGTGCCAGCAGTTATCCTCTAGGCAGGGCCGAGGTCCATGAGCAGTTCTTC CASSYPLGRAEVHEQFF
TRBJ1-1 TRBD1 NA TRBV7-9 14 TGTGCCAGCAGACCGGACAGGACTAACACTGAAGCTTTCTTT CASRPDRTNTEAFF
TRBJ2-7 NA NA TRBV11-3 13 TGTGCCAGCAGCTTGGGGGGCTCCTACGAGCAGTACTTC CASSLGGSYEQYF
TRBJ2-6 TRBD2 few TRBV7-8 18 TGTGCCAGCAGCCCCTATCCGGGAGGCCCATCTGGGGCCAACGTCCTGACTTTC CASSPYPGGPSGANVLTF
TRBJ2-1 TRBD2 NA TRBV19 16 TGTGCCAGTAGTATTCTAGCGGGGGGGCCCTACAATGAGCAGTTCTTC CASSILAGGPYNEQFF
TRBJ2-7 NA NA TRBV6-5 14 TGTGCCAGCAGGCCCCGGGCAGCGGGCTACGAGCAGTACTTC CASRPRAAGYEQYF
TRBJ1-6 NA NA TRBV7-2 13 TGTGCCAGCAGCTTATACTTTGATTCACCCCTCCACTTT CASSLYFDSPLHF
TRBJ2-5 NA NA TRBV7-2 15 TGTGCCAGCAGCTTAAATTCAGGGCGGCGGGAGACCCAGTACTTC CASSLNSGRRETQYF
TRBJ2-3 TRBD1 NA TRBV29-1 17 TGCAGCGCCCCACCCGGACAGGGGTCCTCTCGCACAGATACGCAGTATTTT CSAPPGQGSSRTDTQYF
TRBJ1-2 NA NA TRBV24-1 13 TGTGCCACCAGTGAGTCACAAAACTATGGCTACACCTTC CATSESQNYGYTF
TRBJ2-7 NA NA TRBV21-1 14 TGTGCCAGCAGCAAGGGGACAGGGCCGAGTGAGCAGTACTTC CASSKGTGPSEQYF
TRBJ2-5 NA NA TRBV2 12 TGTGCCAGCAGTGTACAGGCAGAGACCCAGTACTTC CASSVQAETQYF
TRBJ2-2 NA medium-sized TRBV3-1/TRBV3-2 19 TGTGCCAGCAGCCAAGATCATGGGCGCCTCGACGCGAACACCGGGGAGCTGTTTTTT CASSQDHGRLDANTGELFF
TRBJ2-1 TRBD2 NA TRBV3-1/TRBV3-2 17 TGTGCCAGCAGCCGGAAGCTTATCCTAGCGGGGAACAATGAGCAGTTCTTC CASSRKLILAGNNEQFF
TRBJ2-2 NA NA TRBV5-4 13 TGTGCCAGCAGCTTTGAGTACACCGGGGAGCTGTTTTTT CASSFEYTGELFF
TRBJ1-3 TRBD1 NA TRBV19 18 TGTGCCAGTCGCCGAGGGGGACAGTTGCCTTTCTCTGGAAACACCATATATTTT CASRRGGQLPFSGNTIYF
TRBJ2-2 NA NA TRBV3-1/TRBV3-2 16 TGTGCCAGCAGCCAAGCTTCTTCTCGGTCCGGGGGGGAGCTGTTTTTT CASSQASSRSGGELFF
TRBJ2-1 NA NA TRBV3-1/TRBV3-2 12 TGTGCCAGCAGCCAAGACCAGGTGGAGCAGTTCTTC CASSQDQVEQFF
TRBJ2-3 TRBD2 NA TRBV5-4 16 TGTGCCAGCAGCTGGGGACTAGCGGGGGGACTAGATACGCAGTATTTT CASSWGLAGGLDTQYF
TRBJ2-1 TRBD2 NA TRBV4-1 16 TGCGCCAGCAGCCTTTCCGGGACTAGTTCCTACAATGAGCAGTTCTTC CASSLSGTSSYNEQFF
TRBJ2-5 TRBD1 NA TRBV11-2 14 TGTGCCAGCAGCTTTGGGACAGGGTGGGAGACCCAGTACTTC CASSFGTGWETQYF
TRBJ2-7 NA NA TRBV20-1 11 TGCAGTGCTAGAGTCTCGGGGGAGCAGTACTTC CSARVSGEQYF
TRBJ1-3 NA few TRBV4-3 17 TGCGCCAGCAGCCAAGAGACCCAGGCCGTCTCTGGAAACACCATATATTTT CASSQETQAVSGNTIYF
TRBJ1-2 NA few TRBV18 12 TGTGCCAGCTCACCGCCCGGTTATGGCTACACCTTC CASSPPGYGYTF
TRBJ2-3 NA NA TRBV28 13 TGTGCCAGCAGACCCACAGGGCCAGATACGCAGTATTTT CASRPTGPDTQYF
TRBJ2-5 NA NA TRBV11-3 14 TGTGCCAGCAGCTTAGGAGGGCCAAGCAAGACCCAGTACTTC CASSLGGPSKTQYF
TRBJ2-1 TRBD1 few TRBV5-1 14 TGCGCCAGCAGCCCGGGACAGTCCTACAATGAGCAGTTCTTC CASSPGQSYNEQFF
TRBJ1-2 TRBD1 NA TRBV7-2 16 TGTGCCAGCAGCGAACCGGGACAGGGCCCTAGCTATGGCTACACCTTC CASSEPGQGPSYGYTF
TRBJ1-5 NA few TRBV6-1 16 TGTGCCAGCAGTGATATTCTGGTCTATAGCAATCAGCCCCAGCATTTT CASSDILVYSNQPQHF
TRBJ1-1 NA NA TRBV29-1 13 TGCAGCGTTGCTACTGGTCCGAACACTGAAGCTTTCTTT CSVATGPNTEAFF
TRBJ2-4 NA once TRBV20-1 10 TGCAGTGCTGAGGGGGACATTCAGTACTTC CSAEGDIQYF
TRBJ1-3 NA NA TRBV5-4 14 TGTGCCAGCAGCTCCTGGGGAGCGATAAACACCATATATTTT CASSSWGAINTIYF
TRBJ1-1 NA NA TRBV6-6 11 TGTGCCAGCAGCCACCCGAGTGGAGCTTTCTTT CASSHPSGAFF
TRBJ2-6 NA NA TRBV11-3 18 TGTGCCAGCAGCAGCCGGACAAGTGGAGCGTCTGGGGCCAACGTCCTGACTTTC CASSSRTSGASGANVLTF
TRBJ2-1 NA NA TRBV7-8 14 TGTGCCAGCAGCCCAAAGCTGATTGATAATGAGCAGTTCTTC CASSPKLIDNEQFF
TRBJ1-2 NA NA TRBV6-5 13 TGTGCCAGCATACAGCCGACTAACTATGGCTACACCTTC CASIQPTNYGYTF
TRBJ2-2 TRBD2 NA TRBV5-1 15 TGCGCCAGCAGCTTGCCGGGGGGGAACACCGGGGAGCTGTTTTTT CASSLPGGNTGELFF
TRBJ2-7 NA NA TRBV30 14 TGTGCCTGGAATCGGGGGGCCGACTCCTACGAGCAGTACTTC CAWNRGADSYEQYF
TRBJ1-2 TRBD1 NA TRBV6-5 14 TGTGCCAGCAGGTCCGGGACAGGGAGCTATGGCTACACCTTC CASRSGTGSYGYTF
TRBJ1-1 TRBD1 once TRBV10-3 16 TGTGCCATCAGTGCACCCCCGGGACAGGCGAACACTGAAGCTTTCTTT CAISAPPGQANTEAFF
TRBJ2-1 TRBD2 once TRBV18 16 TGTGCCAGCTCACCCCCGGGAGGGGCAACCTACAATGAGCAGTTCTTC CASSPPGGATYNEQFF
TRBJ2-7 TRBD1 NA TRBV7-2 15 TGTGCCAGCAGCTCTCGACAGGGCCTCTCCTACGAGCAGTACTTC CASSSRQGLSYEQYF